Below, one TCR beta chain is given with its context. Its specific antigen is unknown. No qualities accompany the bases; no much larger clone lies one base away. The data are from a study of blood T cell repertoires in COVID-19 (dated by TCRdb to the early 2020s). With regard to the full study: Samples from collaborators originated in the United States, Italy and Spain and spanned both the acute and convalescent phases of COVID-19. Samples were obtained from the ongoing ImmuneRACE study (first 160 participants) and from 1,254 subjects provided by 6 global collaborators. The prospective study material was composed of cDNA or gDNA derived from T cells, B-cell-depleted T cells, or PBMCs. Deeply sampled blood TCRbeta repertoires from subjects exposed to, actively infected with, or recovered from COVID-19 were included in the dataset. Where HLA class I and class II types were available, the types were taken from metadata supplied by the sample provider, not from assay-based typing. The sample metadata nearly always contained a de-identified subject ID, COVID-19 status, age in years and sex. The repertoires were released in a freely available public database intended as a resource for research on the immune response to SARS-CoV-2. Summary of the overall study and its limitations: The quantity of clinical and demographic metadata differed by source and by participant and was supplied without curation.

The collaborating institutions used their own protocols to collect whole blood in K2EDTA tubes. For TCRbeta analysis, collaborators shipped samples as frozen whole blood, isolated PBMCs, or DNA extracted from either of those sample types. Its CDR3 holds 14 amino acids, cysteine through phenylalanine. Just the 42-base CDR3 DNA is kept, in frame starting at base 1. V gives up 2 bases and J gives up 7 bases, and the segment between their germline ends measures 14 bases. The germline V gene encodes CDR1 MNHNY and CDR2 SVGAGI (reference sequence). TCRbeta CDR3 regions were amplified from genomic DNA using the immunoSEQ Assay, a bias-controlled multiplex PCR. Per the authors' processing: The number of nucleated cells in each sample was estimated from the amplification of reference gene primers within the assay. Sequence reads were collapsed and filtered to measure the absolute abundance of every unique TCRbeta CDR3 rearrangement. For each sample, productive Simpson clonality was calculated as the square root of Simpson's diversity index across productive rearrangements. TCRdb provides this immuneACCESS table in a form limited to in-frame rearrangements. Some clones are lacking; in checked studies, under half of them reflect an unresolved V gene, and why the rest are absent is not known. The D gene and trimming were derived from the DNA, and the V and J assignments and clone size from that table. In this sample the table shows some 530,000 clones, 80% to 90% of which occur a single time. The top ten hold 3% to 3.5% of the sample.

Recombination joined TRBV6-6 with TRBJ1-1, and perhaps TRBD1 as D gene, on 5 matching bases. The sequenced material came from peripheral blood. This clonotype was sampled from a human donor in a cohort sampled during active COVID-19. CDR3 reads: CASSYREGEGEAFF. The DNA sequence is TGTGCCAGCAGTTACAGAGAAGGGGAGGGTGAAGCTTTCTTT.